This T cell receptor (beta chain) was found in a study of cytomegalovirus exposure and HLA in healthy donors. Study-wide results and caveats: A later analysis reportedly found that, within productive TCRs, an Asian-associated ancestry cluster had fewer N-insertions than the mean observed across the roughly 670 donors. TCR beta V- and J-gene trimming, according to a later analysis, was linked to a missense DCLRE1C variant. Available immune exposure information covered CMV serostatus only. In vitro experiments confirmed that three CMV-associated chains were specific for CMV antigens.

Amplification used 60 Vbeta primers and 13 Jbeta primers. Method: immunoSEQ multiplex PCR; TCRdb's copy keeps in-frame clones and lacks some. The repertoire includes roughly 60,000 clones, 70% of them detected once, and approximately 19% sits in the top ten. About this clone itself: Its antigen is currently unknown.

The germline gives CDR1 SGDLS, CDR2 YYNGEE. The V segment lost 4 bases and the J segment 1 base; nucleotides outside the gene matches: 6. This CDR3 spans 15 amino acids. Sequenced material: PBMCs. The source of this sequence is a woman aged 60 to 75 in good health and CMV-seropositive. The chain joins TRBV9 to TRBJ2-3, with TRBD1 matching over 7 bases. This CDR3 is CASSTGTVGTDTQYF. CDR3 sequence (DNA): TGTGCCAGCAGCACAGGGACAGTTGGCACAGATACGCAGTATTTT.